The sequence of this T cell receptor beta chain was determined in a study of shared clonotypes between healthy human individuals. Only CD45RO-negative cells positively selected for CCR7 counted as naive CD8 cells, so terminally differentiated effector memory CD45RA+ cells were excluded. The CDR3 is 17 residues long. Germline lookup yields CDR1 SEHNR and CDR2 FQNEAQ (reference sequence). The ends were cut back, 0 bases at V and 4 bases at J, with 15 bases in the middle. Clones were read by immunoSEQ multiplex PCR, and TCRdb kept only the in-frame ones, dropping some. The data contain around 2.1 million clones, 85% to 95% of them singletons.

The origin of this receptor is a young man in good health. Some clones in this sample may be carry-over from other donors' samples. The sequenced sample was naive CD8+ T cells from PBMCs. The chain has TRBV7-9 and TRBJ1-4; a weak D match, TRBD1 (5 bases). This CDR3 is CASSLAGTETYNEKLFF. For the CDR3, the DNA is TGTGCCAGCAGCTTAGCGGGGACGGAAACTTATAATGAAAAACTGTTTTTT.